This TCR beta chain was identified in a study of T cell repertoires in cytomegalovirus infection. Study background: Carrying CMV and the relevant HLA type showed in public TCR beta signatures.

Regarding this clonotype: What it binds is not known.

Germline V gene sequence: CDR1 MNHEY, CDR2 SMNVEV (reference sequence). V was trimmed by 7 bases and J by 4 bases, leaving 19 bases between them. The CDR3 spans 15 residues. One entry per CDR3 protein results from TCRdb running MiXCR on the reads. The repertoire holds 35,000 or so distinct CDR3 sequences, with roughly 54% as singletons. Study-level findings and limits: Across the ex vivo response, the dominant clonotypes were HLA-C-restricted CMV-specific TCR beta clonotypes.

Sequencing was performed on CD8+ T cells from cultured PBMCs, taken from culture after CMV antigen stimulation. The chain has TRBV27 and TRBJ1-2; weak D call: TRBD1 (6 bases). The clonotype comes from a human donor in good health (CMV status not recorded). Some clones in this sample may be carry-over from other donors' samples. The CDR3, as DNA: TGTGCCAGCAAACCAGGAGGGGGAGTAGGCTATGGCTACACCTTC. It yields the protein CASKPGGGVGYGYTF.